This is a list of T cell receptor beta chains from one sample in a study of identical twins. MiXCR, applied by TCRdb to the 5' RACE reads, yields one record per CDR3 protein. This table has around 690,000 distinct CDR3 sequences, 21% appearing once. These data also featured in a second study, about T cells expressing NK-cell markers.

What was sequenced was PBMCs. Source of these receptors: a woman under 30 in good health. Each CDR3 is given without its conserved first and last residue. Each record gives: J gene, clone size, V gene, CDR3 protein. The listing skips clone size in some rows; elsewhere it reads once, few, many or a size class.

TRBJ2-1 - TRBV7-7 ASSLRVGHEQF
TRBJ2-2 - TRBV5-4 ASSLGGTSTGELF
TRBJ2-7 - TRBV7-8 ASSPRQGQGPYEQY
TRBJ2-5 - TRBV10-1 ASSAQAGGQETQY
TRBJ2-7 - TRBV19 ASRVVGGSTRPYEQY
TRBJ2-1 many TRBV20-1 SAKGNEQF
TRBJ2-2 few TRBV5-6 ASSLGVGNTGELF
TRBJ1-2 - TRBV12-3/TRBV12-4 ASKPLGNTNYGYT
TRBJ2-5 - TRBV10-3 AIASALQETQY
TRBJ2-4 - TRBV5-1 ASSPMTSGGSAKNIQY
TRBJ2-2 many TRBV12-3/TRBV12-4 ASSFIGQHTGELF
TRBJ1-1 few TRBV20-1 SARDRDRRANTEAF
TRBJ2-7 - TRBV7-8 ASSLGVSPYEQY
TRBJ2-1 - TRBV12-3/TRBV12-4 ASSSSPAVNEQF
TRBJ2-7 few TRBV12-3/TRBV12-4 ASSPKAGNYEQY
TRBJ2-1 few TRBV27 ASSLWFGGGYPPSYNEQF
TRBJ2-1 few TRBV20-1 SAKQRALYNEQF
TRBJ2-6 - TRBV9 ASSERDIYSGANVLT
TRBJ2-1 few TRBV7-6 ASSLEASGRISLYEQF
TRBJ2-1 - TRBV20-1 SALAASYNEQF
TRBJ2-3 - TRBV7-6 ASSLAASVKDTQY
TRBJ2-5 few TRBV29-1 SVLGHGLETQY
TRBJ1-2 many TRBV5-6 ASSFGKTNYGYT
TRBJ2-1 - TRBV24-1 ATSDLSQGSEQF
TRBJ2-5 few TRBV20-1 SVRPLGGGRETQY
TRBJ2-7 - TRBV7-9 ASSFPRDRASYEQY
TRBJ1-2 few TRBV12-3/TRBV12-4 ASSGARGYT
TRBJ2-1 - TRBV6-2/TRBV6-3 ASRGSLGTIHSEQF
TRBJ2-5 - TRBV10-1 ASSNGGLGQETQY
TRBJ2-1 few TRBV7-3 ASSPSLAGWGSYNEQF
TRBJ2-5 - TRBV12-3/TRBV12-4 ASSLGATGRFETQY
TRBJ2-7 - TRBV3-1 ASSQETSLEQY
TRBJ1-2 few TRBV6-5 ASSYSSVYGYT
TRBJ2-3 many TRBV20-1 SAKISTDTQY
TRBJ2-5 few TRBV5-1 ASSPAAALETQY
TRBJ1-2 - TRBV2 ASTWTGAGYT
TRBJ1-2 few TRBV10-3 AISMQGQGYYGYT
TRBJ2-4 - TRBV20-1 SASYGTTKNIQY
TRBJ1-6 many TRBV12-3/TRBV12-4 ASTSRDRGSPLH
TRBJ2-1 - TRBV15 ATSRDSSRTDEQF
TRBJ2-3 - TRBV7-6 ASSSPSGVWTDTQY
TRBJ2-3 many TRBV9 ASSAGTSVTDTQY